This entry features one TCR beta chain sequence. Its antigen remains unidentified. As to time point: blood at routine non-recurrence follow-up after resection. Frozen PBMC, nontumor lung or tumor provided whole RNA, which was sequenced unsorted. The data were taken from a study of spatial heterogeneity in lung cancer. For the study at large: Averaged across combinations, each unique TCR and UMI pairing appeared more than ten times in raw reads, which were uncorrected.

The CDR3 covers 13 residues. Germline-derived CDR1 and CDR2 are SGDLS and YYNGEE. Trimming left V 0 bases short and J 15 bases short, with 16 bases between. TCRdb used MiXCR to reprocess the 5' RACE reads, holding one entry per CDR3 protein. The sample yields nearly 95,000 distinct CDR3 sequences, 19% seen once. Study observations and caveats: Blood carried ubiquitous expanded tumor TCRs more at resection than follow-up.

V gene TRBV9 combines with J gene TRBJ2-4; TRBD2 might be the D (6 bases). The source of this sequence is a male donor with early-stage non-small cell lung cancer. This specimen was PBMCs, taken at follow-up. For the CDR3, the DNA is TGTGCCAGCAGCGTAGATGTAGGTAGGGAGGCGTACTTC. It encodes CASSVDVGREAYF.